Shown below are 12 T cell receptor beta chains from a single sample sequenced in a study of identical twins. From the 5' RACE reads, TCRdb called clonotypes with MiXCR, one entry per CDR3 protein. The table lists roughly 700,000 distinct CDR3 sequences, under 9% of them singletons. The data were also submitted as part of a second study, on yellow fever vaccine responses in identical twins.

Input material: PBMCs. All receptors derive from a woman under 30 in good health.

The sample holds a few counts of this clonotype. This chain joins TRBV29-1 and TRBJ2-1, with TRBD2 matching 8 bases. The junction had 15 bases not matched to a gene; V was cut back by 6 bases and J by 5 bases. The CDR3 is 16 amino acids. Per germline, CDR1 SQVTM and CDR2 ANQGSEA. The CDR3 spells CSVGTRWPSVHNEQFF. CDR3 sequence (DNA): TGCAGCGTGGGGACTAGATGGCCGTCTGTACACAATGAGCAGTTCTTC.

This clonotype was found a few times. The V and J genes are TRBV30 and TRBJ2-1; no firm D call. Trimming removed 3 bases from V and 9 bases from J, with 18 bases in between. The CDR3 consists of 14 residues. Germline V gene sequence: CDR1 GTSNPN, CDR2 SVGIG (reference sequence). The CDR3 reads CAWSPTTGVGEQFF. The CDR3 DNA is TGTGCCTGGAGCCCGACGACTGGGGTGGGTGAGCAGTTCTTC.

CDR3 in DNA: TGTGCCAGCAGCCAATTGTTGGACAGTGAAGCTTTCTTT. Its translation: CASSQLLDSEAFF. This chain joins TRBV6-6 and TRBJ1-1, with D perhaps matching TRBD1 (6 bases). The CDR3 has 13 residues. Germline V gene data show CDR1 as MNHNY and CDR2 as SVGAGI (reference sequence). The ends were cut back, 6 bases at V and 7 bases at J, with 15 bases in the middle.

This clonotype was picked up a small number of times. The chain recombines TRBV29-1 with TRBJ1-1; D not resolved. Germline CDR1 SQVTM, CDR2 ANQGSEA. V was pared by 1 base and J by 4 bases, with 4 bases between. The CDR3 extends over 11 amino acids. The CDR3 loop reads CSVEGPTEAFF. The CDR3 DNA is TGCAGCGTTGAAGGACCCACTGAAGCTTTCTTT.

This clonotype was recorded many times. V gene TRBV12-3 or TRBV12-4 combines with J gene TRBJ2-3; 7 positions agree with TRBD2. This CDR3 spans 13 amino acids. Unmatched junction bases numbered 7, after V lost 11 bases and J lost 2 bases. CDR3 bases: TGTGCCTGTCGGGACTACCACACAGATACGCAGTATTTT. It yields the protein CACRDYHTDTQYF.

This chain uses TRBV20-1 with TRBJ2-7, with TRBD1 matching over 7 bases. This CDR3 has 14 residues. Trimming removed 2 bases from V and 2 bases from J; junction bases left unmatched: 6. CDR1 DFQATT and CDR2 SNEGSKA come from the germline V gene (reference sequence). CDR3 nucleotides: TGCAGTGCTAGAAACCGGGACAGTGCCTACGAGCAGTACTTC. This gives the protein CSARNRDSAYEQYF.

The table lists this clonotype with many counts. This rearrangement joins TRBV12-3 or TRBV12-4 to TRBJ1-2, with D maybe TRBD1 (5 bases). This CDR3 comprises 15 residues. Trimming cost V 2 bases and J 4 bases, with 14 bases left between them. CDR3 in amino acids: CASSLLGGTLYGYTF. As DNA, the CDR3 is TGTGCCAGCAGTTTACTAGGCGGGACCCTCTATGGCTACACCTTC.

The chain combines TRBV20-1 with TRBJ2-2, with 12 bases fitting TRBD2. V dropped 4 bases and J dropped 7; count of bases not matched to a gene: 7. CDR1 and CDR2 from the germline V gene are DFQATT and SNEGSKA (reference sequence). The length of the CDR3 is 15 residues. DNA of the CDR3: TGCAGTGCTATTGGACTAGCGGGGAGGGGCGGGGAGCTGTTTTTT. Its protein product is CSAIGLAGRGGELFF.

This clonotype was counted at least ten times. CDR3 loop: CASSRQRTNTGELFF. In DNA form, the CDR3 reads TGCGCCAGCAGTCGACAAAGGACGAACACCGGGGAGCTGTTTTTT. This chain connects TRBV4-1 to TRBJ2-2, with D unresolved. This CDR3 spans 15 amino acids. CDR1 is MGHRA and CDR2 is YSYEKL in the germline V gene. Trimming left V 6 bases short and J 0 bases short, with 11 bases between.

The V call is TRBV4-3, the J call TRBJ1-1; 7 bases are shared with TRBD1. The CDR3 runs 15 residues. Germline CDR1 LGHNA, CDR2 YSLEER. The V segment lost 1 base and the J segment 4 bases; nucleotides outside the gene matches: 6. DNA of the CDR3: TGCGCCAGCAGCCAAGGACAGGGAGAAGGCACTGAAGCTTTCTTT. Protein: CASSQGQGEGTEAFF.

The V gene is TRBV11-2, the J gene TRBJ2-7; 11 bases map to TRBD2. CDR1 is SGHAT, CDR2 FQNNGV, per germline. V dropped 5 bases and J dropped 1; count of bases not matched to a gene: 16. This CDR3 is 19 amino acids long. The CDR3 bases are TGTGCCAGCAGCGCCCCTTCCGGGACTAGCGGAGATTCTTCCTACGAGCAGTACTTC. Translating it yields CASSAPSGTSGDSSYEQYF.

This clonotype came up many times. The CDR3 sequence: CASSQARGRSTGELFF. For the CDR3, the DNA is TGTGCCAGCAGCCAAGCCAGGGGGCGAAGTACCGGGGAGCTGTTTTTT. This sequence joins TRBV3-1 and TRBJ2-2; 8 positions match TRBD1. CDR3 length equals 16 residues. Germline CDR1 and CDR2: LGHDT and YNNKEL (reference sequence). V trimming: 1 base; J trimming: 5 bases; junction bases outside the gene matches: 6. The complete variable domain, with remaining parts taken from reference TRBV3-1 and TRBJ2-2, reads DTAVSQTPKYLVTQMGNDKSIKCEQNLGHDTMYWYKQDSKKFLKIMFSYNNKELIINETVPNRFSPKSPDKAHLNLHINSLELGDSAVYFCASSQARGRSTGELFFGEGSRLTVL.